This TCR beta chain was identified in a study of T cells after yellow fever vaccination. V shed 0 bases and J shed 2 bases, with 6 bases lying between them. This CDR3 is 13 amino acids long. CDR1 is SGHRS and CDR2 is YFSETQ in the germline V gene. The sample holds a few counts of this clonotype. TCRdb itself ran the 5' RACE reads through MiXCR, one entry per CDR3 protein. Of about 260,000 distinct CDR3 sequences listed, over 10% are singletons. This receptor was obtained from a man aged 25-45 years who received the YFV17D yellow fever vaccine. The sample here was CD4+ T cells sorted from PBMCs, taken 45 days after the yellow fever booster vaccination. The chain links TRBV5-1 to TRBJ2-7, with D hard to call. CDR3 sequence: CASSLDQPYEQYF. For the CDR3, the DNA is TGCGCCAGCAGCTTGGACCAGCCCTACGAGCAGTACTTC.